This T cell receptor beta chain was recorded in a study of blood T cells in healthy people across ages. Ten milliliters of peripheral blood were drawn from each donor into EDTA-treated tubes. This CDR3 is built from 16 residues. V was shortened by 6 bases and J by 0 bases, with 17 bases between the two germline ends. Per germline, CDR1 SNHLY and CDR2 FYNNEI. A second PCR, run for 7 to 11 cycles, used a sample-barcoded 5' primer plus a J-beta primer mix. TCRdb used MiXCR to reprocess the 5' RACE reads, holding one entry per CDR3 protein. The table lists roughly 800,000 distinct CDR3 sequences, about 55% of them singletons, with around 41% in the top ten.

Sequenced input: blood. The V call is TRBV2, the J call TRBJ1-2, with TRBD1 as a possible D gene (5 bases). This TCR was sampled from an older man in good health. The DNA of the CDR3 is TGTGCCAGCAGGGACCGACAGTTCCCAGCTAACTATGGCTACACCTTC. This sequence encodes CASRDRQFPANYGYTF.